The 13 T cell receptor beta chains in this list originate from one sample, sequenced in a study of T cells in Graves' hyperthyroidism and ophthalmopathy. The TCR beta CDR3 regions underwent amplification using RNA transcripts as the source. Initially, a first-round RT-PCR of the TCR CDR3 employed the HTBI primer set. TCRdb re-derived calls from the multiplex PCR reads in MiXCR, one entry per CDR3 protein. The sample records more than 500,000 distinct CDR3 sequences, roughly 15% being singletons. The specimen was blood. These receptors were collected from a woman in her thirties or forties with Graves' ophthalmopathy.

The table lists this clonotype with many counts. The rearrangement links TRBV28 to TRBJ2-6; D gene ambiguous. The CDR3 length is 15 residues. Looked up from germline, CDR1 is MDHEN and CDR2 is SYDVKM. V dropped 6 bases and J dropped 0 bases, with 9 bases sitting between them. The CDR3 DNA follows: TGTGCCAGCAGCAAAGTCCACTCTGGGGCCAACGTCCTGACTTTC. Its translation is CASSKVHSGANVLTF.

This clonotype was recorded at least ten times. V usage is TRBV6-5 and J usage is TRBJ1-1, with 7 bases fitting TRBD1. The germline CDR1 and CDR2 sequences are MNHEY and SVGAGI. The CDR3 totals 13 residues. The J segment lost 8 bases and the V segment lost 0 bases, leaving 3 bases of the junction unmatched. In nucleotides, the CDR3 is TGTGCCAGCAGTTACTCGGGGGGACAGGAAGCTTTCTTT. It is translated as CASSYSGGQEAFF.

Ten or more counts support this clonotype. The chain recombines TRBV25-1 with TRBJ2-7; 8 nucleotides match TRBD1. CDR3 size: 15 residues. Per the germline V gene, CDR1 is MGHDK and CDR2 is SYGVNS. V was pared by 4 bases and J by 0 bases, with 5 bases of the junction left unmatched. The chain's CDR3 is CASSGRTGTSYEQYF. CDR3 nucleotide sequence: TGTGCCAGCAGTGGGAGGACAGGGACCTCCTACGAGCAGTACTTC.

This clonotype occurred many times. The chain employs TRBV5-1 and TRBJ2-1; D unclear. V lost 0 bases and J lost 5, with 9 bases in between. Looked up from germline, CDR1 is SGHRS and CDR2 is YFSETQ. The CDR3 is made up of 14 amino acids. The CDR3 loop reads CASSLDRVNNEQFF. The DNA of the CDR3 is TGCGCCAGCAGCTTGGATCGGGTAAACAATGAGCAGTTCTTC.

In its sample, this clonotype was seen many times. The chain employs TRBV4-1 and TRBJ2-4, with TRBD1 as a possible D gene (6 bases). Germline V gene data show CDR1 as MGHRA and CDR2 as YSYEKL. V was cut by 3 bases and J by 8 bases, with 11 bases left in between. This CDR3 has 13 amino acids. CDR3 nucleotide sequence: TGCGCCAGCAGCCAGGGGGCCAAGGACATTCAGTACTTC. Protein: CASSQGAKDIQYF.

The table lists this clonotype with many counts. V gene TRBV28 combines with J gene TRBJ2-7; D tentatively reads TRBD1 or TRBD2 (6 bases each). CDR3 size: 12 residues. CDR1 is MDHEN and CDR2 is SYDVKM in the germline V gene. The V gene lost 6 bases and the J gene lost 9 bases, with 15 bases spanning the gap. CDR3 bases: TGTGCCAGCAGCACGGGTGGGGGGCTGCAGTACTTC. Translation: CASSTGGGLQYF.

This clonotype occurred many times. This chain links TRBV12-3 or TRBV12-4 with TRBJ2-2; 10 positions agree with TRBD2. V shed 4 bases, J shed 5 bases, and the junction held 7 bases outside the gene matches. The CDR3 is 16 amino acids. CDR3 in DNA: TGTGCCAGCAGTTCGGCTAGCGGGAGTCGTACCGGGGAGCTGTTTTTT. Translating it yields CASSSASGSRTGELFF.

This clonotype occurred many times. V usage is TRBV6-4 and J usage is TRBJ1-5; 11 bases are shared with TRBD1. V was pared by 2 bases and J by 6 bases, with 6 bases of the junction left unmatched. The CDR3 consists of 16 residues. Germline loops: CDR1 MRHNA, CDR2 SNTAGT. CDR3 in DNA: TGTGCCAGCAGTGACCGGACAGGGGGCTACGCTCAGCCCCAGCATTTT. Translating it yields CASSDRTGGYAQPQHF.

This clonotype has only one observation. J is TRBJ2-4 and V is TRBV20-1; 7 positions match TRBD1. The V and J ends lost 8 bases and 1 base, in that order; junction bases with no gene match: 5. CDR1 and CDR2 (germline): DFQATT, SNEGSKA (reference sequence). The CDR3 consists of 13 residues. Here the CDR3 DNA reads TGCAGTTCGGAGACAGGGGCCAAAAACATTCAGTACTTC. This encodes CSSETGAKNIQYF.

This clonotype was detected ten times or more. In nucleotides, the CDR3 is TGTGCCAGCAGCTCCGGACTGGAAGAGACCCAGTACTTC. It encodes CASSSGLEETQYF. V and J are TRBV7-9 and TRBJ2-5, with TRBD2 as a possible D gene (5 bases). Trimming cost V 4 bases and J 3 bases, with 9 bases left between them. This CDR3 spans 13 amino acids. In germline, CDR1 is SEHNR, CDR2 FQNEAQ (reference sequence).

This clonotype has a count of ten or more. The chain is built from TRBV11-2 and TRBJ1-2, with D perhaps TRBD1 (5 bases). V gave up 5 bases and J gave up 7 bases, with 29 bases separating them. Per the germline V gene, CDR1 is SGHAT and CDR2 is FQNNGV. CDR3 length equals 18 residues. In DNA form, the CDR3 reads TGTGCCAGCAGCGTAAACTCGCCCGGCGGGACCGTTCGGGGTGGCTACACCTTC. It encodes CASSVNSPGGTVRGGYTF.

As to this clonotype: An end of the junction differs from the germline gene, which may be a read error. The CDR3 DNA is TGTGCCAGCAGATTATCCTACGAGCGGTACTTC. As protein: CASRLSYERYF. The V call is TRBV28, the J call TRBJ2-7; D unresolved. The CDR3 runs 11 residues. CDR1 and CDR2 from the germline V gene are MDHEN and SYDVKM.

The CDR3 here is CASVEGTALYGYTF. As DNA, the CDR3 is TGTGCCAGCGTCGAGGGGACAGCTCTCTATGGCTACACCTTC. The gene calls are TRBV2 and TRBJ1-2; 7 positions match TRBD1. CDR3 length equals 14 residues. V lost 8 bases and J lost 4; bases outside the gene matches: 10. Germline CDR1 and CDR2: SNHLY and FYNNEI.